This T cell receptor beta chain was sequenced during a study of blood T cell repertoires in COVID-19. CDR1 is SGHTA, CDR2 FQGNSA, per germline. This CDR3 contains 15 residues. This table comes from immunoSEQ multiplex PCR, and its TCRdb copy is limited to in-frame clones, with some not included. The data show 25,000 to 30,000 clones, about 89% seen once. Points on this clone: At one boundary the junction diverges from the germline segment, which might be a read error.

Sequenced: peripheral blood. The TCR comes from a man between 65 and 80 years old with active COVID-19. J is TRBJ1-6 and V is TRBV7-2, with a tentative D call TRBD1 (6 bases). The CDR3 nucleotides are TGTGCCAGCAGCTTAGTTGGGGGCTATAACTCACCCCTCCACTTT. Its protein is CASSLVGGYNSPLHF. Filled out from reference TRBV7-2 and TRBJ1-6, the complete variable domain reads GAGVSQSPSNKVTEKGKDVELRCDPISGHTALYWYRQSLGQGLEFLIYFQGNSAPDKSGLPSDRFSAERTGGSVSTLTIQRTQQEDSAVYLCASSLVGGYNSPLHFGNGTRLTVT.